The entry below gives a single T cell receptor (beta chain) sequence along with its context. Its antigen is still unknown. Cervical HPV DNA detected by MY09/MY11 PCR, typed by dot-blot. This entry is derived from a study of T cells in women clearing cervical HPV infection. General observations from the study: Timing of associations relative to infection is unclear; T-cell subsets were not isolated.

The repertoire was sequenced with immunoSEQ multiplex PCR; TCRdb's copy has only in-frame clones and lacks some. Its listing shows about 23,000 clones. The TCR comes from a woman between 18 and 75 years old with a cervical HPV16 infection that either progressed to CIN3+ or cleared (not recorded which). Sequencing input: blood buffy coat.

The CDR3 loop is CASSSSVYNEQFF. The sequenced CDR3 bases are TGTGCCAGCAGCTCATCAGTATACAATGAG. The chain couples TRBV7-3 to TRBJ2-1, with D hard to call. The CDR3 goes on 3 residues after the read ends, and that part is filled in from the germline J gene. V lost 4 bases and J 4 bases, leaving 8 bases between the germline ends. Looked up from germline, CDR1 is SGHTA and CDR2 is FQGTGA. The CDR3 is made up of 13 amino acids.